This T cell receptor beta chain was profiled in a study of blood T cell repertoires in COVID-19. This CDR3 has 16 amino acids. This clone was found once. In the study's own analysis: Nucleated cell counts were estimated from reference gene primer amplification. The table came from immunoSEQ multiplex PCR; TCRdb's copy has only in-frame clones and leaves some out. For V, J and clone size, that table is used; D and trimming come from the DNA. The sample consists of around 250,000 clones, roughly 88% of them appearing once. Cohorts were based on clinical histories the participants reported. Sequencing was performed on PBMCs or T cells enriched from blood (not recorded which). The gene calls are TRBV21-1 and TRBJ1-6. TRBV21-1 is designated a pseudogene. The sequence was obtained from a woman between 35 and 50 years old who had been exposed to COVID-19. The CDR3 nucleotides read TGTGCCAGCAGCAAAGCGCATCGGGGGGGAGGTTCACCCCTCCACTTT. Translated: CASSKAHRGGGSPLHF.